One sample yielded the 2 T cell receptor beta chains listed below, sequenced in a study of T-cell memory formation after mild COVID-19. TCRdb re-called the 5' RACE reads with MiXCR, one entry per CDR3 protein. The sample lists around 320,000 distinct CDR3 sequences, roughly a fifth occurring once. Sequenced sample: PBMCs or a T cell subset sorted from them (not recorded which). These receptors were obtained from a man aged 18 to 35 who had mild COVID-19 (a few samples of this study predate the infection). Cell type and time point are not known.

This clonotype was seen a handful of times. This chain uses TRBV6-6 with TRBJ1-2; 9 bases agree with TRBD1. Trimming cost V 5 bases and J 8 bases; bases outside gene matches: 9. The CDR3 spans 14 residues. Germline-derived CDR1 and CDR2 are MNHNY and SVGAGI (reference sequence). The CDR3 loop is CASSPPDRGHGYTF. The CDR3, as DNA: TGTGCCAGCAGTCCCCCGGACAGGGGCCACGGCTACACCTTC.

The rearrangement links TRBV12-3 or TRBV12-4 to TRBJ1-3; D call uncertain. This CDR3 is 15 amino acids long. V was cut by 4 bases and J by 4 bases, with 14 bases left in between. In DNA, the CDR3 is TGTGCCAGCAGTTCGTTCCGGGGATCGGGAAACACCATATATTTT. It encodes CASSSFRGSGNTIYF.